The clone carrying this T cell receptor beta chain has more than one count but fewer than ten. Its specificity is not known. Germline V gene lookup returns CDR1 SGHAT and CDR2 FQNNGV. This CDR3 has 16 residues. V was pared by 1 base and J by 4 bases, with 7 bases of the junction left unmatched. This sample stems from a study of early T cells in non-severe SARS-CoV-2 infection. Study information: Sequencing targeted bulk RNA from unsorted whole blood, leaving chains unpaired.

Separate cDNA molecules each had unique molecular identifiers attached to them. One entry per CDR3 protein results from TCRdb running MiXCR on the 5' RACE reads. The sample lists roughly 46,000 distinct CDR3 sequences; around 9.6% were seen once. Whole-study results and caveats: VDJdb matches were skewed toward anti-spike CD8 T cell responses.

The sequence derives from an adult who was a healthcare worker with PCR-confirmed SARS-CoV-2 infection or an uninfected control (not recorded which). This chain uses TRBV11-2 with TRBJ2-1; 7 positions match TRBD2. Sequencing used whole blood, obtained at baseline. The CDR3 is CASSLVSGRLYNEQFF. CDR3 sequence (DNA): TGTGCCAGCAGCTTAGTTTCCGGGAGGCTTTACAATGAGCAGTTCTTC.